Below are 17 T cell receptor beta chains sequenced from a single sample in a study of response to subunit inactivated influenza vaccine listed by TCRdb under 2018. Library preparation was by RT-PCR. Sequencing was performed on an Illumina HiSeq 2500. Starting from the raw public reads, TCRdb applied fastp trimming at Q25, assembled clones with MiXCR and retained in-frame beta chains. Rows with one shared CDR3 protein collapse into an entry with the most common genes and DNA. This sample is represented by roughly 670,000 distinct CDR3 sequences; around 15% of them were singletons. In total, the top ten clones hold 7.5% to 8% of the sample. Sequencing used PBMCs from blood, obtained around two weeks before vaccination. All receptors come from a man between 50 and 59 years old who received an inactivated influenza vaccine. Donor details come from another sample of the same person, matched by shared clones.

This clonotype was found a few times. This chain uses TRBV30 with TRBJ1-5; the match to TRBD1 covers 9 bases. The CDR3 sequence is 14 residues long. Unmatched junction bases numbered 5, after V lost 2 bases and J lost 6 bases. CDR1 GTSNPN and CDR2 SVGIG come from the germline V gene (reference sequence). The CDR3: CAWSTGGAGQPQHF. DNA for the CDR3: TGTGCCTGGAGTACAGGGGGCGCGGGTCAGCCCCAGCATTTT.

The CDR3 sequence is CASSLRGPGQGDRGNQPQHF. The CDR3 DNA sequence: TGTGCCAGCAGTTTAAGGGGGCCCGGACAGGGTGATCGGGGCAATCAGCCCCAGCATTTT. The V gene is TRBV12-3 or TRBV12-4, the J gene TRBJ1-5, with 8 bases that match TRBD1. This CDR3 is built from 20 residues. Unmatched junction bases numbered 17, after V lost 2 bases and J lost 2 bases.

This clonotype was detected a few times. This chain connects TRBV18 to TRBJ2-1; 13 positions agree with TRBD2. The V and J ends lost 3 bases and 1 base, in that order; junction bases with no gene match: 12. Germline V CDR1 and CDR2: KGHSH, LQKENI. The CDR3 sequence is 20 residues long. The CDR3 nucleotides read TGTGCCAGCTCACCTAGGACTAGCGGGGGAGCAACGGGGTCCTACAATGAGCAGTTCTTC. The encoded protein is CASSPRTSGGATGSYNEQFF.

This clonotype was picked up a small number of times. In nucleotides, the CDR3 is TGTGCCAGCGGGCCGGGACAGGGGATGGGCTCACCCCTCCACTTT. Protein: CASGPGQGMGSPLHF. V usage is TRBV7-2 and J usage is TRBJ1-6, with 10 nucleotides matching TRBD1. The junction had 11 bases not matched to a gene; V was cut back by 8 bases and J by 10 bases. The CDR3 extends over 15 amino acids. Germline V gene lookup returns CDR1 SGHTA and CDR2 FQGNSA.

This chain connects TRBV7-3 to TRBJ2-1, with D tentatively TRBD2 (5 bases). This CDR3 is built from 14 residues. Deletions cut 3 bases from V and 7 bases from J, with 13 bases between. Germline CDR1 SGHTA, CDR2 FQGTGA. The CDR3 region is CASSFHGEWNEQFF. CDR3 in DNA: TGTGCCAGCAGCTTTCACGGGGAGTGGAATGAGCAGTTCTTC.

This clonotype was picked up a small number of times. The chain combines TRBV7-9 with TRBJ2-5, with 12 bases aligning to TRBD2. The CDR3 extends over 16 amino acids. The V and J ends lost 5 bases and 3 bases, in that order; junction bases with no gene match: 7. The V gene's germline CDR1 is SEHNR and CDR2 FQNEAQ (reference sequence). Here the CDR3 reads CASSRPSGGAEETQYF. The DNA for the CDR3 is TGTGCCAGCAGCCGCCCTAGCGGGGGGGCGGAAGAGACCCAGTACTTC.

This clonotype has ten or more counts. The J gene is TRBJ1-3, the V gene TRBV7-8; 7 nucleotides line up with TRBD1. Losses at the gene ends were 6 bases for V and 4 bases for J; bases not matched to a gene: 24. The germline V gene has CDR1 SGHVS and CDR2 FQNEAQ. There are 20 residues in the CDR3. In nucleotides, the CDR3 is TGTGCCAGCAGTTTTACAAGAACCCGGTCGGCGGCAGGGGGAGGAAACACCATATATTTT. It translates to CASSFTRTRSAAGGGNTIYF.

This clonotype came up a few times. This sequence joins TRBV25-1 and TRBJ2-1; the D gene is possibly TRBD2 (6 bases). This CDR3 spans 16 amino acids. CDR1 is MGHDK and CDR2 is SYGVNS in the germline V gene. Between the trimmed V and J ends, which lost 1 base and 7 bases, there was a span of 17 bases. The CDR3 loop reads CASSEWVSGLWNEQFF. DNA for the CDR3: TGTGCCAGCAGTGAATGGGTTAGCGGACTATGGAATGAGCAGTTCTTC.

V gene TRBV12-3 or TRBV12-4 combines with J gene TRBJ2-3; no clear D. The germline V and J ends were trimmed by 7 bases and 1 base, with 15 bases remaining between them. The CDR3 has 15 residues. CDR3 coding DNA: TGTGCCAGCAAATTGGCAGTCTTGGGCACAGATACGCAGTATTTT. Translating gives CASKLAVLGTDTQYF.

This clonotype was picked up a small number of times. The gene calls are TRBV27 and TRBJ1-6, with D maybe TRBD1 (5 bases). The CDR3 loop spans 11 amino acids. The V gene lost 8 bases and the J gene lost 8 bases, with 7 bases spanning the gap. Per the germline V gene, CDR1 is MNHEY and CDR2 is SMNVEV (reference sequence). The CDR3, as DNA: TGTGCCAGCCTAGGGGATTCACCCCTCCACTTT. Its protein is CASLGDSPLHF.

A few counts support this clonotype. The gene calls are TRBV15 and TRBJ2-2; 10 positions agree with TRBD2. The CDR3 length is 16 residues. V lost 0 bases and J lost 4; bases outside the gene matches: 2. Germline lookup yields CDR1 LNHNV and CDR2 YYDKDF (reference sequence). CDR3 nucleotides: TGTGCCACCAGCAGAGAAGCGGGGGGGTTCACCGGGGAGCTGTTTTTT. It is translated as CATSREAGGFTGELFF.

This clonotype was seen only a few times. The V and J genes are TRBV28 and TRBJ2-1; unclear D gene. CDR3 length: 12 amino acids. Germline V CDR1 and CDR2: MDHEN, SYDVKM. Between the trimmed V and J ends, which lost 3 bases and 5 bases, there was a span of 5 bases. This CDR3 is CASSLYNNEQFF. The CDR3 DNA reads TGTGCCAGCAGTTTGTATAACAATGAGCAGTTCTTC.

Only a few counts were recorded for this clonotype. This chain uses TRBV7-9 with TRBJ2-1, with 9 bases aligning to TRBD2. V dropped 1 base and J dropped 4; count of bases not matched to a gene: 2. The CDR3 sequence is 15 residues long. Germline loops: CDR1 SEHNR, CDR2 FQNEAQ (reference sequence). The CDR3 region has the DNA TGTGCCAGCAGCTTAGTTAGCGGGGGTTACAATGAGCAGTTCTTC. This gives the protein CASSLVSGGYNEQFF. The full variable domain, with the rest looked up from reference TRBV7-9 and TRBJ2-1, is DTGVSQNPRHKITKRGQNVTFRCDPISEHNRLYWYRQTLGQGPEFLTYFQNEAQLEKSRLLSDRFSAERPKGSFSTLEIQRTEQGDSAMYLCASSLVSGGYNEQFFGPGTRLTVL.

This clonotype occurred a few times. The chain employs TRBV28 and TRBJ1-2; 9 bases fit TRBD1. The CDR3 is made up of 15 amino acids. The V gene's germline CDR1 is MDHEN and CDR2 SYDVKM. After removal of 4 bases from V and 7 bases from J, the junction contained 10 bases not matched to a gene. The CDR3 DNA sequence: TGTGCCAGCAGTTCAGTACAGGGGGCTGTCTCTGGCTACACCTTC. Residues: CASSSVQGAVSGYTF.

The CDR3 protein is CASSSRLGGELFF. CDR3 coding DNA: TGTGCCAGCAGCTCTCGACTAGGCGGGGAGCTGTTTTTT. The chain recombines TRBV7-2 with TRBJ2-2, with D perhaps TRBD2 (6 bases). The CDR3 loop spans 13 amino acids. Trimming cost V 4 bases and J 7 bases, with 10 bases left between them. CDR1 is SGHTA and CDR2 is FQGNSA in the germline V gene. The whole variable domain, filled in from reference TRBV7-2 and TRBJ2-2, reads GAGVSQSPSNKVTEKGKDVELRCDPISGHTALYWYRQSLGQGLEFLIYFQGNSAPDKSGLPSDRFSAERTGGSVSTLTIQRTQQEDSAVYLCASSSRLGGELFFGEGSRLTVL.

This clonotype was recorded many times. The chain couples TRBV12-3 or TRBV12-4 to TRBJ2-5; 9 bases line up with TRBD2. V trimming: 7 bases; J trimming: 3 bases; junction bases outside the gene matches: 6. The CDR3 covers 14 residues. The DNA of the CDR3 is TGTGCCAGCACCGGGGCTAGCGGGAAAGAGACCCAGTACTTC. Translated, it gives CASTGASGKETQYF.

This clonotype was observed a few times. This chain joins TRBV28 and TRBJ2-4; maybe TRBD2 (7 bases). The CDR3 loop spans 14 amino acids. V dropped 7 bases and J dropped 6 bases, with 16 bases sitting between them. Germline loops: CDR1 MDHEN, CDR2 SYDVKM. For the CDR3, the DNA is TGTGCCAGCACCCTCGAGGGGGGGGTAAACATTCAGTACTTC. Translating it yields CASTLEGGVNIQYF.